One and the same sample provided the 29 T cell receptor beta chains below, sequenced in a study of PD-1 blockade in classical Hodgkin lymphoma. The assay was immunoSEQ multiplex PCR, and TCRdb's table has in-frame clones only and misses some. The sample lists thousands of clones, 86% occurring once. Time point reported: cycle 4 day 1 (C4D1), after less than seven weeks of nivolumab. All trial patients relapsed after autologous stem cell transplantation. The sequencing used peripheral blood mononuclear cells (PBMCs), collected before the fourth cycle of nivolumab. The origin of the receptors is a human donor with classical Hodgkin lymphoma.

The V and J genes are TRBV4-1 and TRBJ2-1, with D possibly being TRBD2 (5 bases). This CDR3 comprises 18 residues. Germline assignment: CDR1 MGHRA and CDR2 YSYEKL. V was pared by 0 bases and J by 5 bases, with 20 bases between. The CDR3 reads CASSQESWAGHHHNEQFF. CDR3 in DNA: TGCGCCAGCAGCCAAGAAAGTTGGGCGGGCCATCATCACAATGAGCAGTTCTTC.

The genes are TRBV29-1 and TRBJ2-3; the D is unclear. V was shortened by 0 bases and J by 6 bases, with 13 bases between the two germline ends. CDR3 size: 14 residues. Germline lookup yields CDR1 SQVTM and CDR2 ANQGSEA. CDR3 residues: CSVEDPVGSDTQYF. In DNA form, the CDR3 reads TGCAGCGTTGAAGATCCCGTTGGATCCGATACGCAGTATTTT.

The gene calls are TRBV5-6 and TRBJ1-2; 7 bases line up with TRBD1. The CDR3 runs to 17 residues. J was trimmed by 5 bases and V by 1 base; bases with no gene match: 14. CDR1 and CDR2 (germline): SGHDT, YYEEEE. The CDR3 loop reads CASSLFLKRGRQYGYTF. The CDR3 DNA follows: TGTGCCAGCAGCTTGTTTCTTAAAAGGGGGCGACAATATGGCTACACCTTC.

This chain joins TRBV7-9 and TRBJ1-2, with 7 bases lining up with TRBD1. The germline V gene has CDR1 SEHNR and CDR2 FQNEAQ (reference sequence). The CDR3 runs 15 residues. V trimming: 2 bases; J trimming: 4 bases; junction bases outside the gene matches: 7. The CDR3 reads CASSLTRDSLYGYTF. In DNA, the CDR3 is TGTGCCAGCAGCTTAACAAGGGACAGTCTCTATGGCTACACCTTC. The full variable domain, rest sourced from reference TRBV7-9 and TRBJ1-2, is DTGVSQNPRHKITKRGQNVTFRCDPISEHNRLYWYRQTLGQGPEFLTYFQNEAQLEKSRLLSDRFSAERPKGSFSTLEIQRTEQGDSAMYLCASSLTRDSLYGYTFGSGTRLTVV.

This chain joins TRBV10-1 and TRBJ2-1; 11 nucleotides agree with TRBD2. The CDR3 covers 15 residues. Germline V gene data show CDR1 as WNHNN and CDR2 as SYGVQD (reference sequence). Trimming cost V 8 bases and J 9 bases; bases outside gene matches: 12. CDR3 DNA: TGCGCCAGCTTCCGACTAGCGGGACGGCATCCTGAGCAGTTCTTC. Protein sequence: CASFRLAGRHPEQFF.

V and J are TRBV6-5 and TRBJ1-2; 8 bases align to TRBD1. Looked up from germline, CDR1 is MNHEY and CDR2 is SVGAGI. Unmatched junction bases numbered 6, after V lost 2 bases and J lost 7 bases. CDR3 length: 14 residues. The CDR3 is CASSYRDRGSGYTF. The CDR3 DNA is TGTGCCAGCAGTTACCGCGACAGGGGAAGTGGCTACACCTTC.

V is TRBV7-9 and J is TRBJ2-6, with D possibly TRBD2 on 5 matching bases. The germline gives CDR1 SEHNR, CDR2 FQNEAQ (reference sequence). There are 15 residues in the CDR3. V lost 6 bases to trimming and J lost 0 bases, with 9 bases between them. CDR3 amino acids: CASRRVSSGANVLTF. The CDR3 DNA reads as TGTGCCAGCAGGCGGGTCAGCTCTGGGGCCAACGTCCTGACTTTC.

The CDR3 DNA follows: TGTGCTAGTGGTTTGGTACACAAGGGTGGAGCTTTCTTT. Translation gives CASGLVHKGGAFF. The gene calls are TRBV12-5 and TRBJ1-1; D uncertain. Deletions cut 0 bases from V and 10 bases from J, with 12 bases between. CDR1 and CDR2 from the germline V gene are LGHNT and FRNRAP. The CDR3 totals 13 residues.

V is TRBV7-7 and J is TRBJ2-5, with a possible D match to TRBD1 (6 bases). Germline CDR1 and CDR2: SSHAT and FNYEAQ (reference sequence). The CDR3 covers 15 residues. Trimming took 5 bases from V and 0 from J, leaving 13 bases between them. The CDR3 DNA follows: TGTGCCAGCAGCCCAATACAGGGTAACCAAGAGACCCAGTACTTC. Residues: CASSPIQGNQETQYF.

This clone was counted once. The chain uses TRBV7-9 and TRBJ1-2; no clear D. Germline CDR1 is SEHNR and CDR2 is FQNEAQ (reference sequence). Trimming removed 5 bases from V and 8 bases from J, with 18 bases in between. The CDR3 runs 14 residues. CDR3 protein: CASSQPNPSAGYTF. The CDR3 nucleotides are TGTGCCAGCAGCCAGCCGAACCCCAGTGCGGGCTACACCTTC.

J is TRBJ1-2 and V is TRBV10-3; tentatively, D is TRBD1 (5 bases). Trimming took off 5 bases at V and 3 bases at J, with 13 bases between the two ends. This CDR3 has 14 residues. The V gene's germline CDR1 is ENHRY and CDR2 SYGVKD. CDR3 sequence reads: CAISTRQSHYGYTF. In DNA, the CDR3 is TGTGCCATCAGTACCCGACAGAGTCACTATGGCTACACCTTC.

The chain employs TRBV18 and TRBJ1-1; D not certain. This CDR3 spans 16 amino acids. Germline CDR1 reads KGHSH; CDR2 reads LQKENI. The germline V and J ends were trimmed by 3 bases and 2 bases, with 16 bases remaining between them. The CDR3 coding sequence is TGTGCCAGCTCACCTCATGAACTCAGGCGAAACACTGAAGCTTTCTTT. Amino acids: CASSPHELRRNTEAFF.

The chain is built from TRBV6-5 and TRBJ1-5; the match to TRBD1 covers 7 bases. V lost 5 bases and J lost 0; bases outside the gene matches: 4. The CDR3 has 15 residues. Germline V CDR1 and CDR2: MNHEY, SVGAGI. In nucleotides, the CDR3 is TGTGCCAGCAGTCGGACAGGTTATAGCAATCAGCCCCAGCATTTT. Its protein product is CASSRTGYSNQPQHF.

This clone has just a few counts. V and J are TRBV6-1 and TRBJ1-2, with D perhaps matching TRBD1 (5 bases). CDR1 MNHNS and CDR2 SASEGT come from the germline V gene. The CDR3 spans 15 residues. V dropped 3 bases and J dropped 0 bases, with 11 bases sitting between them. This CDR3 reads CASSEVRQPNYGYTF. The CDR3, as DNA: TGTGCCAGCAGTGAGGTGAGACAGCCTAACTATGGCTACACCTTC.

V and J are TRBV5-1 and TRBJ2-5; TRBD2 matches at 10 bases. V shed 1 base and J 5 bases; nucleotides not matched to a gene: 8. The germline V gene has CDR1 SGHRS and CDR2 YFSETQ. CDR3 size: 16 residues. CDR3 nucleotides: TGCGCCAGCAGCTTGTATCCTAGCGGGAGCGGGGAGACCCAGTACTTC. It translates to CASSLYPSGSGETQYF.

The DNA for the CDR3 is TGCGCCAGCAAATTGCCCCAGCATTTT. Translated: CASKLPQHF. This chain joins TRBV10-1 and TRBJ1-5; D unresolved. Trimming left V 7 bases short and J 9 bases short, with 4 bases between. This CDR3 is built from 9 residues. The germline V gene has CDR1 WNHNN and CDR2 SYGVQD (reference sequence).

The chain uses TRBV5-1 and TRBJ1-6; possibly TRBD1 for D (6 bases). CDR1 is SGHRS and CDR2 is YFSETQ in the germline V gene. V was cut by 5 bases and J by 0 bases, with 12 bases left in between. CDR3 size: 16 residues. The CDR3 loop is CASSSGQSSYNSPLHF. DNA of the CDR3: TGCGCCAGCAGTTCCGGACAGAGCTCCTATAATTCACCCCTCCACTTT.

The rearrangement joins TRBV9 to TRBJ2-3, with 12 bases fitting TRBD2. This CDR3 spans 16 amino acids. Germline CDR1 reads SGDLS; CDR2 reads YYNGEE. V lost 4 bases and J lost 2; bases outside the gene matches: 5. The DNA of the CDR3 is TGTGCCAGCAGCCCCCGGACTAGCGGGACCACAGATACGCAGTATTTT. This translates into CASSPRTSGTTDTQYF.

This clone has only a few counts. CDR3 coding DNA: TGTGCCAGCAGACCCCAGTTAGCTAACTATGGCTACACCTTC. Its translation: CASRPQLANYGYTF. V is TRBV7-4 and J is TRBJ1-2; D not certain. The V end lost 6 bases, the J end lost 0 bases, and 11 bases lay between the germline ends. Looked up from germline, CDR1 is SGHVT and CDR2 is SQSDAQ. The CDR3 contains 14 residues.

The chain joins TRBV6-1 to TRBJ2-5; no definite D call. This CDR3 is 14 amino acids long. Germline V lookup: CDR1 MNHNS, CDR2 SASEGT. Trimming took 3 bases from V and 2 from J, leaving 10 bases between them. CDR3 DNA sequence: TGTGCCAGCAGTGATAGGGTAGGACAAGAGACCCAGTACTTC. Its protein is CASSDRVGQETQYF.

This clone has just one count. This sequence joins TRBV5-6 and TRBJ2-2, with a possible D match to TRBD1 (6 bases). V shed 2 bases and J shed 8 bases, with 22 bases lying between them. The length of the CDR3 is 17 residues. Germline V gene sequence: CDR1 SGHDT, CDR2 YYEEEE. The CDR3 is CASSLKWTANLPGELFF. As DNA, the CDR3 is TGTGCCAGCAGCTTAAAATGGACAGCCAACCTACCGGGGGAGCTGTTTTTT.

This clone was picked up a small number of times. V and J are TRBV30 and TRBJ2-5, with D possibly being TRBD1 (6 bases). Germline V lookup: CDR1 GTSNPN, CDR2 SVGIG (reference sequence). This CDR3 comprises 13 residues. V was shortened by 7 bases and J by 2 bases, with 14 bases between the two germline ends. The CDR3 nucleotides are TGTGCCTCCGCACCAGGGGTTCAAGAGACCCAGTACTTC. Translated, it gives CASAPGVQETQYF.

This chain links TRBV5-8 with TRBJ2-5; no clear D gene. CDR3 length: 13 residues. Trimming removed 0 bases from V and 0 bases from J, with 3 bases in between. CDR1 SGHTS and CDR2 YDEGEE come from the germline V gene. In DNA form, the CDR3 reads TGTGCCAGCAGCTTGGGGTACCAAGAGACCCAGTACTTC. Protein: CASSLGYQETQYF.

The CDR3 reads CASSLGETQYF. DNA for the CDR3: TGTGCCAGCAGCTTAGGAGAGACCCAGTACTTC. The chain links TRBV11-3 to TRBJ2-5; D is undetermined. Trimming left V 1 base short and J 4 bases short, with 1 base between. There are 11 residues in the CDR3. The V gene's germline CDR1 is SGHNT and CDR2 YENEEA.

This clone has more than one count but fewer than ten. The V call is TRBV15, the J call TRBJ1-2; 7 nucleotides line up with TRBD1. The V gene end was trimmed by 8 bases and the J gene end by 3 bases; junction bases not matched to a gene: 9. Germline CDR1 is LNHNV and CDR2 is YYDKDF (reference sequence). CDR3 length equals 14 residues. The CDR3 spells CATQRDRAHYGYTF. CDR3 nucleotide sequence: TGTGCCACCCAGCGGGACAGAGCCCACTATGGCTACACCTTC. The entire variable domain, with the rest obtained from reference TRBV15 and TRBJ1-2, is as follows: DAMVIQNPRYQVTQFGKPVTLSCSQTLNHNVMYWYQQKSSQAPKLLFHYYDKDFNNEADTPDNFQSRRPNTSFCFLDIRSPGLGDTAMYLCATQRDRAHYGYTFGSGTRLTVV.

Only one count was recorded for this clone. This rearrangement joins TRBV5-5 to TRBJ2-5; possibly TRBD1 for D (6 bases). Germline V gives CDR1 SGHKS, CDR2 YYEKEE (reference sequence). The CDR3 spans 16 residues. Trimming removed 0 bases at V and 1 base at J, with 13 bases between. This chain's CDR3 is CASSLGYAGAQETQYF. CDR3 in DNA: TGTGCCAGCAGCTTGGGGTATGCAGGGGCCCAAGAGACCCAGTACTTC. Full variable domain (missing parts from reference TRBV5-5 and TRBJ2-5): DAGVTQSPTHLIKTRGQQVTLRCSPISGHKSVSWYQQVLGQGPQFIFQYYEKEERGRGNFPDRFSARQFPNYSSELNVNALLLGDSALYLCASSLGYAGAQETQYFGPGTRLLVL.

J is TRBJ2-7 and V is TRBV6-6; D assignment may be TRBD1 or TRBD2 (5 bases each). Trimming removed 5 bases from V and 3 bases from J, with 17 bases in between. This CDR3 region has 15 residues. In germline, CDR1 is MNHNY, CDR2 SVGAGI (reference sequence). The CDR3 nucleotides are TGTGCCAGCAGTCGTGGGGACGGCTCGTACTACGAGCAGTACGTC. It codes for CASSRGDGSYYEQYV.

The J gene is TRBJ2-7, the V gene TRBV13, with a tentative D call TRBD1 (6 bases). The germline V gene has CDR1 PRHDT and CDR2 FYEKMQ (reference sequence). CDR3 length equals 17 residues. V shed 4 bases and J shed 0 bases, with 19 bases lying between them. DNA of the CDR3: TGTGCCAGCAGCTCCACCCCGACAGGTCCGAGCTCCTACGAGCAGTACGTC. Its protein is CASSSTPTGPSSYEQYV.

The CDR3 spells CASSLSGLKNIQYF. The CDR3 DNA is TGCGCCAGCAGCCTGTCGGGCCTCAAAAACATTCAGTACTTC. The rearrangement links TRBV4-1 to TRBJ2-4; the D is unclear. V lost 4 bases and J lost 3, with 10 bases in between. Germline values: CDR1 MGHRA, CDR2 YSYEKL. The CDR3 is 14 amino acids.